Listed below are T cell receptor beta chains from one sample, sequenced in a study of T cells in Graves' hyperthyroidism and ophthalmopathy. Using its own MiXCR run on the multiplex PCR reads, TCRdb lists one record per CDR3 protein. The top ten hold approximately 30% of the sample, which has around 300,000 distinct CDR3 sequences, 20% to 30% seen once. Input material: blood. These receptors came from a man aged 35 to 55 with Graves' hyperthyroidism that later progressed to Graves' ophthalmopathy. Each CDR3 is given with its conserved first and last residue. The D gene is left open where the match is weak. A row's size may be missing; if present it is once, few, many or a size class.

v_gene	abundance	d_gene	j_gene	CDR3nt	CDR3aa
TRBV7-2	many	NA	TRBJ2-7	TGTGCCAGCAGCTTTCAGAACTACGAGCAGTACTTC	CASSFQNYEQYF
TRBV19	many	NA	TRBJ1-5	TGTGCCAGTAGTAGGCTGGAGGGACAGCCCCAGCATTTT	CASSRLEGQPQHF
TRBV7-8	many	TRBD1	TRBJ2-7	TGTGCCAGCAGTCCCCGGGACAGGGTTGTTGAGCAGTACTTC	CASSPRDRVVEQYF
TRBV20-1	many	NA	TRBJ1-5	TGCAGTGCTAGGGGCCCAACATTTCGCAATCAGCCCCAGCATTTT	CSARGPTFRNQPQHF
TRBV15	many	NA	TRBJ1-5	TGTGCCACCAGCATTAAAGTTCCTAATCAGCCCCAGCATTTT	CATSIKVPNQPQHF
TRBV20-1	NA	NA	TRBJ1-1	TGCAGTGCTAGAAACCCGGGTGGGAAAGCTTTCTTT	CSARNPGGKAFF
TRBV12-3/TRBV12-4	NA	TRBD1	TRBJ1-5	TGTGCCAGCAGCCCTACCCTCGGACAGGGAGGTGGCAATCAGCCCCAGCATTTT	CASSPTLGQGGGNQPQHF
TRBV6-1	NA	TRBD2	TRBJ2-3	TGTGCCAGCAGCCCAGCGGGAGGCGCGGCTGCTGGGGATACGCAGTATTTT	CASSPAGGAAAGDTQYF
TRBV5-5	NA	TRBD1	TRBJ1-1	TGTGCCAGCAGCTTTACTTCGGGACAGAAGAACACTGAAGCTTTCTTT	CASSFTSGQKNTEAFF
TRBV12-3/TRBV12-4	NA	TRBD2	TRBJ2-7	TGTGCCAGCAGTTCTATCAGCGGGACCAACTCCTACGAGCAGTACTTC	CASSSISGTNSYEQYF
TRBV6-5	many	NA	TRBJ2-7	TGTGCCAGCAGTTACTCGAGGGTCGAACATTCCGCCTACGAGCAGTACTTC	CASSYSRVEHSAYEQYF
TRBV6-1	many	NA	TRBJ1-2	TGTGCCAGCAGTGACTTGGGGGCAGGCGGCTACACCTTC	CASSDLGAGGYTF
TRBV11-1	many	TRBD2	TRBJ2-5	TGTGCCAGCAGCCAGCTAGCGGGAGGGCCGACTTTGGAGACCCAGTACTTC	CASSQLAGGPTLETQYF
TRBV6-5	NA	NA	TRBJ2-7	TGTGCCAGCAGTTCCGCGGCGGGACCCTCTGACGAGCAGTACTTC	CASSSAAGPSDEQYF
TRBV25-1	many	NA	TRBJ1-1	TGTGCCAGCACAGGGTATAACACTGAAGCTTTCTTT	CASTGYNTEAFF
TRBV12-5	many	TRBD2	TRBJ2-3	TGTGCTAGTGGTCGCGGCGGGGGGGGATTCACAGATACGCAGTATTTT	CASGRGGGGFTDTQYF
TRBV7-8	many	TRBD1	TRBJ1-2	TGTGCCAGCAGCCCCTTAGGACAGGCATATGGCTACACCTTC	CASSPLGQAYGYTF
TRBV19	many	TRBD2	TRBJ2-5	TGTGCCAGTAGTAGCGGGAGCCGGGGAGAGACCCAGTACTTC	CASSSGSRGETQYF